This record covers a single TCR beta chain. Under the authors' procedure: The authors estimated nucleated cell counts from reference gene primer amplification. Libraries were prepared by immunoSEQ multiplex PCR; TCRdb keeps only in-frame clonotypes and omits some of them. The V and J calls and clone size were taken over from that table, and D and trimming were inferred from the DNA. Seen here are more than 95,000 clones, about 87% observed once, and the top ten hold around 15%. Germline CDR1 and CDR2: SSHAT and FNYEAQ (reference sequence). The CDR3 has 15 amino acids. Unmatched junction bases numbered 4, after V lost 1 base and J lost 3 bases. This specimen belongs to a study of blood T cell repertoires in COVID-19. Study at large: The study drew acute and convalescent COVID-19 samples from the United States, Italy and Spain. PBMCs, B-cell-depleted T cells, or T cells provided the cDNA or gDNA that made up the material.

This receptor was taken from a man aged 45-60 years with acute or convalescent COVID-19. The genes are TRBV7-7 and TRBJ2-3, with 7 bases that match TRBD2. Sequenced: peripheral blood. CDR3 amino acids: CASSLGGGGTDTQYF. The CDR3 coding sequence is TGTGCCAGCAGCTTAGGCGGGGGAGGGACAGATACGCAGTATTTT.